This T cell receptor (beta chain) was sequenced for a study of T cell responses to AZD1222 COVID-19 vaccine. Study findings and constraints: The CD4 TCRs associated with vaccination extended across spike and predominated at 160-218 and 743-854. Donors were chiefly white British, with a greater number of females, and clonal diversity was perhaps underestimated. All repertoire sampling was performed exclusively after the peak T cell response.

The trim removed 5 bases at V and 6 bases at J, leaving 9 bases unmatched. Germline assignment: CDR1 SEHNR and CDR2 FQNEAQ (reference sequence). The CDR3 extends over 15 amino acids. Method: immunoSEQ multiplex PCR; TCRdb's copy keeps in-frame clones and lacks some. The sample yields some 150,000 clones, just over 90% seen once. Points on this clone: Its antigen remains unidentified.

The sequenced sample was peripheral blood, obtained on day 0 of AZD1222 vaccination. The chain joins TRBV7-9 to TRBJ2-1; 8 bases are a match to TRBD2. The receptor comes from an adult in good health. CDR3 bases: TGTGCCAGCAGCCGGGAGGGGAACCGGGGCAATGAGCAGTTCTTC. Protein sequence: CASSREGNRGNEQFF. Drawing the rest from reference TRBV7-9 and TRBJ2-1, the complete variable domain is DTGVSQNPRHKITKRGQNVTFRCDPISEHNRLYWYRQTLGQGPEFLTYFQNEAQLEKSRLLSDRFSAERPKGSFSTLEIQRTEQGDSAMYLCASSREGNRGNEQFFGPGTRLTVL.